This entry is about one T cell receptor (beta chain). The sample originates from a study of OX40 agonist ivuxolimab in advanced cancers. Patients were excluded for autoimmune disease history or systemic immunosuppression. Using immunoSEQ multiplex PCR, the repertoire was profiled, and TCRdb retains in-frame clones only, with some absent. The sample lists about 150,000 clones; 90% to 95% were seen once. J was trimmed by 2 bases and V by 5 bases; bases with no gene match: 6. The CDR3 contains 16 residues. CDR1 and CDR2 (germline): LGHNT, FRNRAP. Sequences were derived from CD4+ or CD8+ T cells sorted from blood, sampled in a trial of the OX40 agonist ivuxolimab. This TCR came from an adult with an advanced solid tumor such as melanoma, head and neck, liver or kidney cancer. The chain links TRBV12-5 to TRBJ2-3; 11 bases fit TRBD2. The CDR3: CASGPGTSGNTDTQYF. CDR3 nucleotide sequence: TGTGCTAGTGGTCCGGGGACTAGCGGAAACACAGATACGCAGTATTTT.